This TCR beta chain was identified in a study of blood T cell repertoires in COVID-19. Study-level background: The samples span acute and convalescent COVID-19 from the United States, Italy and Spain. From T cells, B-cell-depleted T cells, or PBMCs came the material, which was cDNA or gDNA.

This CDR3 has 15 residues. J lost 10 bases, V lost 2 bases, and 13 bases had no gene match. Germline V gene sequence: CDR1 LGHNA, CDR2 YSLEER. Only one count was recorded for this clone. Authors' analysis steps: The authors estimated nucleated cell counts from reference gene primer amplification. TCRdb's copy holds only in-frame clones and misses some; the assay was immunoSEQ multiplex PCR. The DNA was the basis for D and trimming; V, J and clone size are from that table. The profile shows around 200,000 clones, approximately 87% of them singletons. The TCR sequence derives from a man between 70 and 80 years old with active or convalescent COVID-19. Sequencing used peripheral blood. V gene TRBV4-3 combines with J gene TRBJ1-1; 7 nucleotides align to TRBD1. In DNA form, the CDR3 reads TGCGCCAGCAGCCAATTAAAAGGGGGCCCCGGGCGAGCTTTCTTT. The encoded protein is CASSQLKGGPGRAFF.